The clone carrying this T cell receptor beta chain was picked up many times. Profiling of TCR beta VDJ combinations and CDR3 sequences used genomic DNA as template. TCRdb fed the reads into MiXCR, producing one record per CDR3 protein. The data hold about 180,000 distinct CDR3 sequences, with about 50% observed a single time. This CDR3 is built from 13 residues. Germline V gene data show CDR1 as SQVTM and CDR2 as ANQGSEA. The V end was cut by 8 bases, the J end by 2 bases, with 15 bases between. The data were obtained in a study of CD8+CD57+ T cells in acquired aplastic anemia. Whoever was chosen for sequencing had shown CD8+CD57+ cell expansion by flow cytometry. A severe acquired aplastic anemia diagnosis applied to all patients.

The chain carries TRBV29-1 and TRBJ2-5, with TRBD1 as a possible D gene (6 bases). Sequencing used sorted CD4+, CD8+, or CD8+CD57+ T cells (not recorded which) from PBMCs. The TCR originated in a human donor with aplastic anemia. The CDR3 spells CSSYDRIQETQYF. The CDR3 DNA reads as TGCAGCTCATACGACAGGATACAAGAGACCCAGTACTTC.